Presented here are 24 T cell receptor beta chains from one specimen sequenced in a study of neoadjuvant nivolumab and ipilimumab in lung cancer. Clones were read by immunoSEQ multiplex PCR, and TCRdb kept only the in-frame ones, dropping some. The table lists fewer than 35,000 clones, around 80% of them singletons. The specimen comprised peripheral blood, sampled before neoadjuvant nivolumab, alone or with ipilimumab. The receptor set was obtained from an adult with non-small cell lung cancer.

This chain connects TRBV5-4 to TRBJ2-5, with 8 bases matching TRBD2. CDR3 length: 16 amino acids. Germline V lookup: CDR1 SGHNT, CDR2 YYREEE (reference sequence). J was trimmed by 8 bases and V by 0 bases; bases with no gene match: 12. The CDR3 loop is CASSLDPGGSYGTQYF. In DNA, the CDR3 is TGTGCCAGCAGCTTGGACCCGGGGGGGTCCTATGGTACCCAGTACTTC. The whole variable domain, filled in from reference TRBV5-4 and TRBJ2-5, reads ETGVTQSPTHLIKTRGQQVTLRCSSQSGHNTVSWYQQALGQGPQFIFQYYREEENGRGNFPPRFSGLQFPNYSSELNVNALELDDSALYLCASSLDPGGSYGTQYFGPGTRLLVL.

The chain uses TRBV7-3 and TRBJ1-1, with 7 bases aligning to TRBD1. V shed 2 bases, J shed 2 bases, and the junction held 5 bases outside the gene matches. This CDR3 is 15 amino acids long. The germline V gene has CDR1 SGHTA and CDR2 FQGTGA. The CDR3 DNA is TGTGCCAGCAGCTTAGACAGGGCCTTCAACACTGAAGCTTTCTTT. It specifies CASSLDRAFNTEAFF.

This rearrangement joins TRBV18 to TRBJ2-5; tentative D call: TRBD2 (5 bases). The CDR3 extends over 14 amino acids. V lost 0 bases and J lost 4, with 9 bases in between. The germline gives CDR1 KGHSH, CDR2 LQKENI. CDR3 region: CASSPPGGSETQYF. For the CDR3, the DNA is TGTGCCAGCTCACCACCGGGCGGGTCAGAGACCCAGTACTTC. Full variable domain (rest looked up from reference TRBV18 and TRBJ2-5): NAGVMQNPRHLVRRRGQEARLRCSPMKGHSHVYWYRQLPEEGLKFMVYLQKENIIDESGMPKERFSAEFPKEGPSILRIQQVVRGDSAAYFCASSPPGGSETQYFGPGTRLLVL.

This chain uses TRBV5-5 with TRBJ2-7; TRBD1 aligns across 9 bases. This CDR3 is built from 15 residues. Germline-derived CDR1 and CDR2 are SGHKS and YYEKEE (reference sequence). With 4 bases clipped from V and 0 bases from J, the junction kept 5 bases outside the gene matches. CDR3 residues: CASSNPGQGSYEQYF. CDR3 DNA sequence: TGTGCCAGCAGCAATCCGGGACAGGGCTCCTACGAGCAGTACTTC.

This chain uses TRBV5-6 with TRBJ1-2; D is perhaps TRBD1 (5 bases). Trimming took 4 bases from V and 3 from J, leaving 16 bases between them. The length of the CDR3 is 15 residues. Looked up from germline, CDR1 is SGHDT and CDR2 is YYEEEE. In nucleotides, the CDR3 is TGTGCCAGCAGCCCCCCGGCGGGACTAGACTATGGCTACACCTTC. It specifies CASSPPAGLDYGYTF.

This clone has only one observation. The chain employs TRBV9 and TRBJ1-2, with unresolved D. The CDR3 runs 15 residues. Germline V lookup: CDR1 SGDLS, CDR2 YYNGEE. V dropped 0 bases and J dropped 0 bases, with 9 bases sitting between them. The CDR3 reads CASSVEGSTNYGYTF. The DNA of the CDR3 is TGTGCCAGCAGCGTAGAGGGCAGTACTAACTATGGCTACACCTTC.

This chain uses TRBV9 with TRBJ2-6; 7 bases fit TRBD1. Trimming cost V 6 bases and J 2 bases; bases outside gene matches: 11. The CDR3 sequence is 17 residues long. The V gene's germline CDR1 is SGDLS and CDR2 YYNGEE. CDR3 DNA sequence: TGTGCCAGCAACCCAGGGACAGCCGAAACTGGGGCCAACGTCCTGACTTTC. Translated, it gives CASNPGTAETGANVLTF.

The chain joins TRBV27 to TRBJ2-7; TRBD1 matches 10 bases. Germline V gives CDR1 MNHEY, CDR2 SMNVEV (reference sequence). The CDR3 contains 14 residues. The V gene end was trimmed by 6 bases and the J gene end by 7 bases; junction bases not matched to a gene: 9. DNA for the CDR3: TGTGCCAGCAGACACCGGGACAGGGGAAGAGAGCAGTACTTC. Amino acid sequence: CASRHRDRGREQYF.

The CDR3: CASTLRQGYNEQFF. The CDR3 DNA reads TGTGCCAGCACCTTGCGACAGGGATACAATGAGCAGTTCTTC. This chain connects TRBV6-6 to TRBJ2-1; 7 positions agree with TRBD1. This CDR3 has 14 amino acids. Germline CDR1 and CDR2: MNHNY and SVGAGI (reference sequence). The J segment lost 4 bases and the V segment lost 7 bases, leaving 7 bases of the junction unmatched.

The chain has TRBV6-1 and TRBJ2-5; D gene ambiguous. Germline CDR1 and CDR2: MNHNS and SASEGT. V shed 6 bases and J shed 5 bases, with 16 bases lying between them. CDR3 size: 14 residues. CDR3 residues: CASRPIQNLETQYF. In DNA form, the CDR3 reads TGTGCCAGCAGGCCCATACAGAATCTGGAGACCCAGTACTTC.

The V and J genes are TRBV4-2 and TRBJ2-1; no clear D gene. V lost 0 bases, J lost 4 bases, and 13 bases lay in between. Germline CDR1 and CDR2: LGHNA and YNFKEQ. The CDR3 totals 16 residues. CDR3 nucleotide sequence: TGTGCCAGCAGCCAAGAGCCCCGCGTTCCTTACAATGAGCAGTTCTTC. Amino acid sequence: CASSQEPRVPYNEQFF.

The chain combines TRBV5-1 with TRBJ1-1, with TRBD1 as a possible D gene (6 bases). Germline lookup yields CDR1 SGHRS and CDR2 YFSETQ. The CDR3 has 13 amino acids. The germline V and J ends were trimmed by 4 bases and 3 bases, with 10 bases remaining between them. CDR3 residues: CASSGQIDTEAFF. The CDR3 region has the DNA TGCGCCAGCAGCGGACAGATTGACACTGAAGCTTTCTTT.

The sample holds a few counts of this clone. A junction boundary mismatches the germline segment, possibly from a read error. V gene TRBV5-4 combines with J gene TRBJ1-2; D is undetermined. This CDR3 spans 11 amino acids. From germline, CDR1 is SGHNT and CDR2 YYREEE (reference sequence). The CDR3 DNA is TGTGCCAGCAGCTCTAATTATGGCTACACCTTC. It yields the protein CASSSNYGYTF. Full variable domain (outside the CDR3, taken from reference TRBV5-4 and TRBJ1-2): ETGVTQSPTHLIKTRGQQVTLRCSSQSGHNTVSWYQQALGQGPQFIFQYYREEENGRGNFPPRFSGLQFPNYSSELNVNALELDDSALYLCASSSNYGYTFGSGTRLTVV.

The chain employs TRBV14 and TRBJ2-4, with D uncertain. This CDR3 has 17 residues. The V end was cut by 3 bases, the J end by 0 bases, with 15 bases between. Germline CDR1 is SGHDN and CDR2 is FVKESK. The CDR3 sequence is CASSHVIQKLAKNIQYF. The CDR3 DNA reads as TGTGCCAGCAGCCACGTGATACAGAAACTAGCCAAAAACATTCAGTACTTC.

This chain uses TRBV5-4 with TRBJ2-1; D call uncertain. Germline-derived CDR1 and CDR2 are SGHNT and YYREEE (reference sequence). CDR3 length: 15 residues. Trimming stripped 3 bases from V and 3 bases from J, with 13 bases between. CDR3 sequence: CASSSELEVYNEQFF. The CDR3 coding sequence is TGTGCCAGCAGCTCGGAGCTAGAAGTCTACAATGAGCAGTTCTTC. The whole variable domain, remainder taken from reference TRBV5-4 and TRBJ2-1, is ETGVTQSPTHLIKTRGQQVTLRCSSQSGHNTVSWYQQALGQGPQFIFQYYREEENGRGNFPPRFSGLQFPNYSSELNVNALELDDSALYLCASSSELEVYNEQFFGPGTRLTVL.

The J gene is TRBJ1-2, the V gene TRBV7-3, with TRBD1 matching over 12 bases. Per the germline V gene, CDR1 is SGHTA and CDR2 is FQGTGA. Trimming removed 0 bases from V and 7 bases from J; junction bases left unmatched: 3. The CDR3 is 15 amino acids. In DNA form, the CDR3 reads TGTGCCAGCAGCTTAACGGGACAGGGGGCACTTGGCTACACCTTC. It translates to CASSLTGQGALGYTF.

V and J are TRBV5-5 and TRBJ1-2, with TRBD1 matching over 7 bases. In germline, CDR1 is SGHKS, CDR2 YYEKEE (reference sequence). The CDR3 spans 19 residues. Trimming at V came to 2 bases and at J to 1 base, leaving 17 bases not matched to a gene. The CDR3 nucleotides read TGTGCCAGCAGCTTCTCCGACAGCTTGTTTCAGGGGGGTAACTATGGCTACACCTTC. Translation gives CASSFSDSLFQGGNYGYTF.

J is TRBJ2-7 and V is TRBV7-2, with D possibly matching TRBD2 (7 bases). The CDR3 loop spans 19 amino acids. The germline gives CDR1 SGHTA, CDR2 FQGNSA. Trimming took 0 bases from V and 3 from J, leaving 24 bases between them. The CDR3 protein is CASSLAKGGRGNSVYEQYF. The CDR3 DNA reads TGTGCCAGCAGCTTAGCAAAGGGGGGGAGAGGTAATAGTGTCTACGAGCAGTACTTC.

The chain is built from TRBV14 and TRBJ1-1; D not resolved. In germline, CDR1 is SGHDN, CDR2 FVKESK. V lost 2 bases to trimming and J lost 1 base, with 5 bases between them. This CDR3 has 13 residues. The CDR3 DNA follows: TGTGCCAGCAGCCAACCAGGGAACACTGAAGCTTTCTTT. Translating it yields CASSQPGNTEAFF. The full variable domain, its missing parts supplied by reference TRBV14 and TRBJ1-1, is EAGVTQFPSHSVIEKGQTVTLRCDPISGHDNLYWYRRVMGKEIKFLLHFVKESKQDESGMPNNRFLAERTGGTYSTLKVQPAELEDSGVYFCASSQPGNTEAFFGQGTRLTVV.

This chain joins TRBV15 and TRBJ1-5; no reliable D call. This CDR3 contains 16 residues. V gave up 0 bases and J gave up 2 bases, with 11 bases separating them. Germline V gene data show CDR1 as LNHNV and CDR2 as YYDKDF (reference sequence). This CDR3 is CATSRDRAGGNQPQHF. The CDR3 DNA reads as TGTGCCACCAGCAGAGATAGGGCAGGCGGCAATCAGCCCCAGCATTTT.

V usage is TRBV5-6 and J usage is TRBJ2-2, with 8 bases aligning to TRBD2. This CDR3 is built from 18 residues. The ends lost 2 bases at V and 1 base at J; junction bases unmatched: 10. Germline CDR1 and CDR2: SGHDT and YYEEEE. CDR3 in DNA: TGTGCCAGCAGCTTATTAAGGACTAGCAGGGAGAACACCGGGGAGCTGTTTTTT. It specifies CASSLLRTSRENTGELFF.

V and J are TRBV5-1 and TRBJ2-5; D may be TRBD2 (6 bases). The CDR3 totals 14 residues. Germline CDR1 and CDR2: SGHRS and YFSETQ. V was pared by 4 bases and J by 4 bases, with 14 bases between. The CDR3 DNA follows: TGCGCCAGCAGCCCTACTGGGGGGTTAGAGACCCAGTACTTC. Translation: CASSPTGGLETQYF.

The CDR3 DNA reads as TGTGCCAGCAGCCCACACCCGATTGGACAGGTGAACACTGAAGCTTTCTTT. It codes for CASSPHPIGQVNTEAFF. The genes are TRBV7-3 and TRBJ1-1; TRBD1 aligns across 7 bases. Germline V gene sequence: CDR1 SGHTA, CDR2 FQGTGA. Trimming cost V 5 bases and J 0 bases; bases outside gene matches: 12. The CDR3 is 17 amino acids.

This clone occurred a few times. The rearrangement uses TRBV5-1 and TRBJ2-2, with unresolved D. Deletions cut 4 bases from V and 2 bases from J, with 12 bases between. CDR1 SGHRS and CDR2 YFSETQ come from the germline V gene. CDR3 length: 15 amino acids. The CDR3 is CASSPQLVNTGELFF. The CDR3, as DNA: TGCGCCAGCAGCCCCCAGCTGGTTAACACCGGGGAGCTGTTTTTT.